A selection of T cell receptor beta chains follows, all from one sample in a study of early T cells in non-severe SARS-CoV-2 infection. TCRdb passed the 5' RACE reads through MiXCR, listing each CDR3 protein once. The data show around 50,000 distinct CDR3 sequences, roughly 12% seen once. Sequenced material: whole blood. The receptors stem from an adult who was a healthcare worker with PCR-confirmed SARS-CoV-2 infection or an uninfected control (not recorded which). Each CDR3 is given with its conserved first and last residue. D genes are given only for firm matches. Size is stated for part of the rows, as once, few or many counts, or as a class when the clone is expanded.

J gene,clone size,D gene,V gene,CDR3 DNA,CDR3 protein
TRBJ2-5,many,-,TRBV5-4,TGTGCCAGCAAGGCCGGGTCCCAAGAGACCCAGTACTTC,CASKAGSQETQYF
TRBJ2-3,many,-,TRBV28,TGTGCCAGCGTGAGTTGGGGCACAGATACGCAGTATTTT,CASVSWGTDTQYF
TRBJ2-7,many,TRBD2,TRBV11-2,TGTGCCAGCAGCTCCCCGGGACTAGCGGGAGCCTACGAGCAGTACTTC,CASSSPGLAGAYEQYF
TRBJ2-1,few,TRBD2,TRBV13,TGTGCCAGCAGCCTTCTAGCGGGAGGGGAGCAGTTCTTC,CASSLLAGGEQFF
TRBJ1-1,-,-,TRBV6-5,TGTGCCAGCAGTTCCCCCGGGGGGGTAAACACTGAAGCTTTCTTT,CASSSPGGVNTEAFF
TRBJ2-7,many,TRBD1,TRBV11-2,TGTGCCAGCAGCCCCGGACAGGGGGCAGGATACGAGCAGTACTTC,CASSPGQGAGYEQYF
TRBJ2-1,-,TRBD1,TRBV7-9,TGTGCCAGCAGCCGACGAGAAGGGACAGGGAAAAGCTCCTACAATGAGCAGTTCTTC,CASSRREGTGKSSYNEQFF
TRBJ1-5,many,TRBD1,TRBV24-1,TGTGCCACCAGTGATTTGTCAGGGGGCGAAAATCAGCCCCAGCATTTT,CATSDLSGGENQPQHF
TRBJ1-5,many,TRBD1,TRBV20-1,TGCAGTGGAGGTAACAGGGGGGGCAATCAGCCCCAGCATTTT,CSGGNRGGNQPQHF
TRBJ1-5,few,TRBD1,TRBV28,TGTGCCAGCAGTCCGGGACAGGGATTTTATAGCAATCAGCCCCAGCATTTT,CASSPGQGFYSNQPQHF
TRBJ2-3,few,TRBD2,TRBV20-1,TGCAGTGCTAGAGGGGGACTAGCGGGGAGCACAGATACGCAGTATTTT,CSARGGLAGSTDTQYF
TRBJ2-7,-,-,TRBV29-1,TGCAGCGTTAAAGGGAGCTACGAGCAGTACTTC,CSVKGSYEQYF
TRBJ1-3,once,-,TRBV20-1,TGCAGTGCTAGCCCCCTCACAGGAAACACCATATATTTT,CSASPLTGNTIYF
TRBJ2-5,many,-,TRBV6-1,TGTGCCAGCAGTGGGACGGCAGCGATGTACCAAGAGACCCAGTACTTC,CASSGTAAMYQETQYF
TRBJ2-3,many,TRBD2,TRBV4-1,TGCGCCAGCAGCCAAGTCGGACTAGCGGGACTAACAGATACGCAGTATTTT,CASSQVGLAGLTDTQYF
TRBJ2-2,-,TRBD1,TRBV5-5,TGTGCCAGCAGCTCAACAGGGGACACCGGGGAGCTGTTTTTT,CASSSTGDTGELFF
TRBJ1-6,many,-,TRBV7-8,TGTGCCAGCAGCTTAGACAATTCACCCCTCCACTTT,CASSLDNSPLHF
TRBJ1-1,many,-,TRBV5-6,TGTGCCAGCAGCCAGCGGTGGGCCCTCAACACTGAAGCTTTCTTT,CASSQRWALNTEAFF
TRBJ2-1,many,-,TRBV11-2,TGTGCCAGCAGCTTATTTGTGGGGGGGCCATCCAATGAGCAGTTCTTC,CASSLFVGGPSNEQFF
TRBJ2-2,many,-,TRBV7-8,TGTGCCAGCAGTCCACTAGCGAACACCGGGGAGCTGTTTTTT,CASSPLANTGELFF
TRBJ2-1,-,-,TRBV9,TGTGCCAGCGGGGGAGGACGCTCCTACAATGAGCAGTTCTTC,CASGGGRSYNEQFF
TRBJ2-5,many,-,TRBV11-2,TGTGCCAGCAGCTTAGAGCCAGAAGAGACCCAGTACTTC,CASSLEPEETQYF